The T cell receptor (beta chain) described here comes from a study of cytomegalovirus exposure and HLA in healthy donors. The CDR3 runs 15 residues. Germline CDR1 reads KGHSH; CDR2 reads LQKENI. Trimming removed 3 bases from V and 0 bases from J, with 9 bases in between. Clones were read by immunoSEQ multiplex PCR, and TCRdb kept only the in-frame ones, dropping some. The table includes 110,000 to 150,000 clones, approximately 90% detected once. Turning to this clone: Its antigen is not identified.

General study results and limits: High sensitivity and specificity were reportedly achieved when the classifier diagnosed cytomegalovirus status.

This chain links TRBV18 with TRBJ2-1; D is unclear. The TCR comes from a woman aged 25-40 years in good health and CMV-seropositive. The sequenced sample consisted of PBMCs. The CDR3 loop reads CASSPRLSSYNEQFF. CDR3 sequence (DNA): TGTGCCAGCTCACCGCGACTGAGCTCCTACAATGAGCAGTTCTTC.